The T cell receptor beta chain under discussion was sequenced for a study of control samples from healthy donors and cancer patients. Trimming removed 5 bases at V and 6 bases at J, with 26 bases between. Per germline, CDR1 LGHDT and CDR2 YNNKEL (reference sequence). The CDR3 extends over 18 amino acids. Sequenced by immunoSEQ multiplex PCR; TCRdb stores in-frame clones only, minus some. The sample includes around 75,000 clones, under 90% seen only once; the top ten take roughly 28%. The source material was blood. The receptor was derived from a man in his fifties or sixties in good health. The genes are TRBV3-1 (or the pseudogene TRBV3-2) and TRBJ2-4; perhaps D is TRBD1 or TRBD2 (5 bases each). The CDR3 spells CASSGPGTTSPPLNIQYF. In nucleotides, the CDR3 is TGTGCCAGCAGCGGTCCCGGGACGACGAGTCCCCCATTAAACATTCAGTACTTC.